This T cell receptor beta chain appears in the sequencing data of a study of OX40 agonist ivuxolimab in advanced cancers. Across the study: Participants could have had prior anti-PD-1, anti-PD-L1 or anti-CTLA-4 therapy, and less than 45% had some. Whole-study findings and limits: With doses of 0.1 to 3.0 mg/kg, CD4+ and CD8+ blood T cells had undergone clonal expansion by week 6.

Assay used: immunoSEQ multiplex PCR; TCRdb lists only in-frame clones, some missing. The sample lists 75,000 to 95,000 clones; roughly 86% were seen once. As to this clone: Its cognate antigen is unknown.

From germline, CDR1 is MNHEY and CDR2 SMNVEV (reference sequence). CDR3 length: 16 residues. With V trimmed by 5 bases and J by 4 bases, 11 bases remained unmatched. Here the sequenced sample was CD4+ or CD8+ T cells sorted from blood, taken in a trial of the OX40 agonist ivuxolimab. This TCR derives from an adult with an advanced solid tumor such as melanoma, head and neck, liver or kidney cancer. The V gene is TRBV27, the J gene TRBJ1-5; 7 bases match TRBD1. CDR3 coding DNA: TGTGCCAGCAGTAGAAATACAGGGGTCGGGAATCAGCCCCAGCATTTT. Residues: CASSRNTGVGNQPQHF.